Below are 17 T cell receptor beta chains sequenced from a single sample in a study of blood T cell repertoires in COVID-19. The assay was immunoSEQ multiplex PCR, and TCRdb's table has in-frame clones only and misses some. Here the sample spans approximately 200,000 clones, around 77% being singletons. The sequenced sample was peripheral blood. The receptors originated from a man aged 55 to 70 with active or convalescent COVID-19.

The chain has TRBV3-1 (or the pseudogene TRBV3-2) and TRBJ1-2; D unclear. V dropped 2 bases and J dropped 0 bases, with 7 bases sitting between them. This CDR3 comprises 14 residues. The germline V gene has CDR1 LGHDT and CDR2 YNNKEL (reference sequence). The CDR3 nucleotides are TGTGCCAGCAGCCAATTTCCTTCTAACTATGGCTACACCTTC. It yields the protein CASSQFPSNYGYTF.

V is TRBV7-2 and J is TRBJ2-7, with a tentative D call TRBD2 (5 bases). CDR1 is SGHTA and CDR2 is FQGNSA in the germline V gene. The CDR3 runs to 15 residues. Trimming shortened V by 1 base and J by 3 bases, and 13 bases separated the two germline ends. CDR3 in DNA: TGTGCCAGCAGCTTAGACCACGGGGAGATCTACGAGCAGTACTTC. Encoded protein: CASSLDHGEIYEQYF.

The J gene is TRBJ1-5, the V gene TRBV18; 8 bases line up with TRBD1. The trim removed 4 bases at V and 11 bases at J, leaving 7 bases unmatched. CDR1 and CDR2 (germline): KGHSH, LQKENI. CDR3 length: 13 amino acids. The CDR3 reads CASSQQGVVSQHF. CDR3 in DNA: TGTGCCAGCTCACAACAGGGGGTCGTGTCCCAGCATTTT.

In DNA, the CDR3 is TGTGCCAGCAGTGAAGGGGGATTAGCGCGCCACGAGCAGTACTTC. Its translation: CASSEGGLARHEQYF. The chain couples TRBV6-1 to TRBJ2-7; TRBD2 is a possible D gene (5 bases). The V end lost 1 base, the J end lost 5 bases, and 15 bases lay between the germline ends. CDR3 size: 15 residues. Germline-derived CDR1 and CDR2 are MNHNS and SASEGT.

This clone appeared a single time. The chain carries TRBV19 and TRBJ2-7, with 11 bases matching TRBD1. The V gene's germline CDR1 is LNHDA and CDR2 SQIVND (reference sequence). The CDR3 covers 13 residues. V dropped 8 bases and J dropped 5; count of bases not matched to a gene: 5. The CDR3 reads CASARDRGNEQYF. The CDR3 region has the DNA TGTGCCAGTGCCCGGGACAGGGGGAACGAGCAGTACTTC.

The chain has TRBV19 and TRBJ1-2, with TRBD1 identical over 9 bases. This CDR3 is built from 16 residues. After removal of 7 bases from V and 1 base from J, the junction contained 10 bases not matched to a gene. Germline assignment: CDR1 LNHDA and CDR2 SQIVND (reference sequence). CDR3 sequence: CASIPFPGQGNYGYTF. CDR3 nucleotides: TGTGCCAGTATCCCATTCCCGGGACAGGGTAACTATGGCTACACCTTC.

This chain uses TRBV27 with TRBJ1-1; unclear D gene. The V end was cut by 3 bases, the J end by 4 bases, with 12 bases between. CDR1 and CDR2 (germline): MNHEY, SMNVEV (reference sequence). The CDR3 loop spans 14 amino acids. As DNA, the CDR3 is TGTGCCAGCAGTTTTGGGCCTTCAGGCACTGAAGCTTTCTTT. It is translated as CASSFGPSGTEAFF.

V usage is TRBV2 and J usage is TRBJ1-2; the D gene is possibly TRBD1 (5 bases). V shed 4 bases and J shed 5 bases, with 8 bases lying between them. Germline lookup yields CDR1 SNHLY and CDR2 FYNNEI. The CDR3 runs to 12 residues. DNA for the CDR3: TGTGCCAGCAGTGGGGGCAGATATGGCTACACCTTC. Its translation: CASSGGRYGYTF. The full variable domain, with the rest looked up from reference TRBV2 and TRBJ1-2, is EPEVTQTPSHQVTQMGQEVILRCVPISNHLYFYWYRQILGQKVEFLVSFYNNEISEKSEIFDDQFSVERPDGSNFTLKIRSTKLEDSAMYFCASSGGRYGYTFGSGTRLTVV.

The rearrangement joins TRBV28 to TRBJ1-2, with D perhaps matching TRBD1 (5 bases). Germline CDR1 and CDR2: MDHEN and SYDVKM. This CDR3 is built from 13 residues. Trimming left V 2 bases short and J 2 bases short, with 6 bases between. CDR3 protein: CASSLGANYGYTF. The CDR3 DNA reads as TGTGCCAGCAGTTTAGGGGCGAACTATGGCTACACCTTC.

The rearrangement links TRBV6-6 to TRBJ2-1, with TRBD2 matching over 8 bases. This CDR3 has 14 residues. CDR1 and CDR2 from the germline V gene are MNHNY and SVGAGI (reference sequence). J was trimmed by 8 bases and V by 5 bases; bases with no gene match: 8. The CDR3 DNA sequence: TGTGCCAGCAGTCCCGGGACTAGTAACTATGAGCAGTTCTTC. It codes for CASSPGTSNYEQFF.

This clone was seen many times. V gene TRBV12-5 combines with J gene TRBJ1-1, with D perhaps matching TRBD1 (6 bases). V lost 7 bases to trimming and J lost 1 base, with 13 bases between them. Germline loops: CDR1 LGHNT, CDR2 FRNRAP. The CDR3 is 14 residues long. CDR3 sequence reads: CASAWGTQNTEAFF. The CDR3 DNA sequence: TGTGCTAGTGCCTGGGGGACACAGAACACTGAAGCTTTCTTT.

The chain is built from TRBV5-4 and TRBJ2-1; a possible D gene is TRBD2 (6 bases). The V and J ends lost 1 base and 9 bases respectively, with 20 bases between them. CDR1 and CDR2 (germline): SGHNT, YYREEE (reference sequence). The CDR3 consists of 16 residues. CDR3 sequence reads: CASSLISIAAPSEQFF. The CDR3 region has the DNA TGTGCCAGCAGCTTGATCTCAATAGCGGCGCCAAGTGAGCAGTTCTTC.

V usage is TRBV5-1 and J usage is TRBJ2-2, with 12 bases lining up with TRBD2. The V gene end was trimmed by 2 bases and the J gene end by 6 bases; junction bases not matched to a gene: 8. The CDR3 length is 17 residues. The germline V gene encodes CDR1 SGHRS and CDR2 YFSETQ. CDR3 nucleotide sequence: TGCGCCAGCAGCTTAAGGCTAGCGGGAGGGCCGGCCGGGGAGCTGTTTTTT. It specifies CASSLRLAGGPAGELFF.

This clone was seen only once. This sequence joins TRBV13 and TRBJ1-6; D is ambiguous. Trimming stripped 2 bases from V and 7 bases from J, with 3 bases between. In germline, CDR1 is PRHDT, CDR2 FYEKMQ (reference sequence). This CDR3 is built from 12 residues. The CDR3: CASSLSNSPLHF. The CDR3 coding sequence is TGTGCCAGCAGCTTAAGCAATTCACCCCTCCACTTT.

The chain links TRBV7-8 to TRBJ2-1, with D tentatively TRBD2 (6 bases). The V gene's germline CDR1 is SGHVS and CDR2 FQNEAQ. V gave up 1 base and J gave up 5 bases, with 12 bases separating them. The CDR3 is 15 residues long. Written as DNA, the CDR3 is TGTGCCAGCAGCTTAGACGGGAGTTTCGACAATGAGCAGTTCTTC. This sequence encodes CASSLDGSFDNEQFF.

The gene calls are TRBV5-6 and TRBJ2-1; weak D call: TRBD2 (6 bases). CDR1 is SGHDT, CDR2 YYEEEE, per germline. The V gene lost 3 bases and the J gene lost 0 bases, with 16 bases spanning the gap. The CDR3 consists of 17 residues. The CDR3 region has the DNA TGTGCCAGCAGCTCTTTGGGTCGGGGGAGCTCCTACAATGAGCAGTTCTTC. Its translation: CASSSLGRGSSYNEQFF.

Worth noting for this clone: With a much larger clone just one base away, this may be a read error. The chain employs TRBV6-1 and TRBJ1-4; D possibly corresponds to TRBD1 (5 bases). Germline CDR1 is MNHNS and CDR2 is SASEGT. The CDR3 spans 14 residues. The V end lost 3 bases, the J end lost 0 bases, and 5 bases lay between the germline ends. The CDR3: CASSDRATNEKLFF. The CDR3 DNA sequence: TGTGCCAGCAGTGACAGGGCAACTAATGAAAAACTGTTTTTT.